The next 17 T cell receptor beta chains were all read from a single sample in a study of PD-L1 blockade in urothelial cancer. Measured with immunoSEQ multiplex PCR; TCRdb has only the in-frame clones, and not every one. The sample contains 37,000 or so clones, 82% of which appear only once. The source was PBMCs, collected around atezolizumab (anti-PD-L1) treatment. The source of these receptors is a man in his sixties with urothelial cancer.

This sequence joins TRBV4-2 and TRBJ1-2, with a weak D call TRBD1 (5 bases). CDR3 length: 14 amino acids. The ends were cut back, 1 base at V and 2 bases at J, with 8 bases in the middle. Germline CDR1 and CDR2: LGHNA and YNFKEQ. CDR3 in DNA: TGTGCCAGCAGCCAAGCCGACAGCAACTATGGCTACACCTTC. This gives the protein CASSQADSNYGYTF.

This clone was seen a handful of times. The genes are TRBV11-2 and TRBJ2-7, with TRBD2 as a possible D gene (6 bases). The CDR3 totals 15 residues. Germline V CDR1 and CDR2: SGHAT, FQNNGV. V gave up 0 bases and J gave up 6 bases, with 15 bases separating them. The CDR3 sequence: CASSLDGGFVGEQYF. In nucleotides, the CDR3 is TGTGCCAGCAGCTTAGATGGAGGGTTCGTTGGCGAGCAGTACTTC.

This clone has only a few counts. This rearrangement joins TRBV10-3 to TRBJ2-1, with D perhaps matching TRBD1 (5 bases). Germline assignment: CDR1 ENHRY and CDR2 SYGVKD. V dropped 4 bases and J dropped 3 bases, with 13 bases sitting between them. The CDR3 consists of 15 residues. The CDR3 spells CAISGQDRYYNEQFF. In DNA form, the CDR3 reads TGTGCCATCAGTGGCCAAGACAGATACTACAATGAGCAGTTCTTC.

This clone was seen more than once but under ten times. The chain recombines TRBV19 with TRBJ1-2; tentative D call: TRBD1 (5 bases). Germline values: CDR1 LNHDA, CDR2 SQIVND (reference sequence). The CDR3 length is 13 residues. Trimming took off 2 bases at V and 8 bases at J, with 12 bases between the two ends. The CDR3 is CASSISGHRGYTF. CDR3 DNA sequence: TGTGCCAGTAGTATATCAGGGCACAGGGGCTACACCTTC.

The rearrangement joins TRBV19 to TRBJ1-5, with D perhaps matching TRBD1 (5 bases). The germline gives CDR1 LNHDA, CDR2 SQIVND (reference sequence). V was cut by 7 bases and J by 3 bases, with 22 bases left in between. The CDR3 covers 17 residues. The CDR3: CASTTKWLAGPNQPQHF. The CDR3 DNA sequence: TGTGCCAGTACCACTAAGTGGTTAGCAGGGCCCAATCAGCCCCAGCATTTT.

This chain uses TRBV7-6 with TRBJ2-2, with TRBD1 identical over 9 bases. The CDR3 is made up of 17 amino acids. Germline CDR1 reads SGHVS; CDR2 reads FNYEAQ. V lost 5 bases and J lost 3; bases outside the gene matches: 10. CDR3 nucleotide sequence: TGTGCCAGCAGCCCCCGAAACAGGGGGCCGGACACCGGGGAGCTGTTTTTT. It yields the protein CASSPRNRGPDTGELFF.

CDR3 residues: CASSSQGLANEKLFF. The CDR3 bases are TGTGCCAGCAGTTCGCAGGGTCTTGCTAATGAAAAACTGTTTTTT. The chain recombines TRBV6-6 with TRBJ1-4; possible D gene TRBD1, 5 bases. Germline V gene lookup returns CDR1 MNHNY and CDR2 SVGAGI (reference sequence). The CDR3 extends over 15 amino acids. V lost 4 bases, J lost 3 bases, and 12 bases lay in between.

The chain uses TRBV7-9 and TRBJ1-1, with 8 bases identical to TRBD1. CDR3 size: 16 residues. J lost 4 bases, V lost 2 bases, and 9 bases had no gene match. Germline values: CDR1 SEHNR, CDR2 FQNEAQ (reference sequence). CDR3 DNA: TGTGCCAGCAGCTTACAGGGGGCGGCGTTTGGCACTGAAGCTTTCTTT. It yields the protein CASSLQGAAFGTEAFF. The full variable domain, with the rest looked up from reference TRBV7-9 and TRBJ1-1, is DTGVSQNPRHKITKRGQNVTFRCDPISEHNRLYWYRQTLGQGPEFLTYFQNEAQLEKSRLLSDRFSAERPKGSFSTLEIQRTEQGDSAMYLCASSLQGAAFGTEAFFGQGTRLTVV.

The rearrangement uses TRBV6-5 and TRBJ2-1; 11 nucleotides agree with TRBD2. The CDR3 covers 15 residues. The V and J ends lost 0 bases and 10 bases, in that order; junction bases with no gene match: 5. Germline CDR1 MNHEY, CDR2 SVGAGI. The CDR3 sequence is CASSYSGLAGDEQFF. The CDR3, as DNA: TGTGCCAGCAGTTACTCAGGACTAGCGGGTGACGAGCAGTTCTTC.

This chain connects TRBV28 to TRBJ2-7; TRBD2 is a possible D gene (5 bases). The V end was cut by 3 bases, the J end by 4 bases, with 16 bases between. Germline loops: CDR1 MDHEN, CDR2 SYDVKM. CDR3 length: 15 amino acids. CDR3 sequence reads: CASSLTDSVGYEQYF. CDR3 in DNA: TGTGCCAGCAGTTTGACGGACTCAGTTGGTTACGAGCAGTACTTC.

The rearrangement links TRBV28 to TRBJ2-7; D is perhaps TRBD1 (5 bases). Germline CDR1 and CDR2: MDHEN and SYDVKM. The CDR3 has 12 amino acids. The V and J ends lost 9 bases and 2 bases respectively, with 11 bases between them. The CDR3 here is CASGGHTYEQYF. The CDR3 DNA follows: TGTGCCAGTGGCGGACATACCTACGAGCAGTACTTC.

This clone has only a few counts. The CDR3 nucleotides read TGTGCCTGGGTGGACAGGGGACTGAACACTGAAGCTTTCTTT. Translated, it gives CAWVDRGLNTEAFF. The chain combines TRBV30 with TRBJ1-1; 9 bases align to TRBD1. The CDR3 loop spans 14 amino acids. Germline CDR1 reads GTSNPN; CDR2 reads SVGIG (reference sequence). V gave up 5 bases and J gave up 0 bases; unmatched junction bases: 4.

The chain uses TRBV2 and TRBJ2-5; D is unresolved. V lost 2 bases, J lost 1 base, and 11 bases lay in between. Germline V CDR1 and CDR2: SNHLY, FYNNEI. The CDR3 is made up of 15 amino acids. The CDR3: CASSEQAYPQETQYF. The CDR3 DNA follows: TGTGCCAGCAGTGAACAGGCTTACCCCCAAGAGACCCAGTACTTC.

The gene calls are TRBV19 and TRBJ1-1; 7 positions match TRBD1. CDR3 size: 14 residues. Trimming at V came to 7 bases and at J to 4 bases, leaving 9 bases not matched to a gene. Germline V gene data show CDR1 as LNHDA and CDR2 as SQIVND (reference sequence). Written as DNA, the CDR3 is TGTGCCAGTAAACTAGACAGGGAAGGCACTGAAGCTTTCTTT. Translated, it gives CASKLDREGTEAFF.

The rearrangement uses TRBV7-9 and TRBJ2-5; D perhaps matches TRBD2 (6 bases). Trimming pared 3 bases from V and 2 bases from J, leaving 13 bases between. There are 15 residues in the CDR3. Germline assignment: CDR1 SEHNR and CDR2 FQNEAQ (reference sequence). The CDR3 region is CASSFRLGWQETQYF. CDR3 DNA sequence: TGTGCCAGCAGCTTCCGACTAGGGTGGCAAGAGACCCAGTACTTC. Full variable domain (outside the CDR3, taken from reference TRBV7-9 and TRBJ2-5): DTGVSQNPRHKITKRGQNVTFRCDPISEHNRLYWYRQTLGQGPEFLTYFQNEAQLEKSRLLSDRFSAERPKGSFSTLEIQRTEQGDSAMYLCASSFRLGWQETQYFGPGTRLLVL.

The chain is built from TRBV5-5 and TRBJ1-1; 11 bases match TRBD1. The CDR3 is made up of 15 amino acids. V lost 1 base to trimming and J lost 3 bases; unmatched junction nucleotides: 2. CDR1 and CDR2 from the germline V gene are SGHKS and YYEKEE (reference sequence). This CDR3 reads CASSLLDRGHTEAFF. The CDR3 nucleotides read TGTGCCAGCAGCTTGTTGGACAGGGGGCACACTGAAGCTTTCTTT.

The chain combines TRBV7-3 with TRBJ2-4; 7 nucleotides match TRBD1. Per the germline V gene, CDR1 is SGHTA and CDR2 is FQGTGA. The ends lost 5 bases at V and 0 bases at J; junction bases unmatched: 7. The CDR3 contains 16 residues. The CDR3 DNA reads TGTGCCAGCAGCCCCGGGACAGAATTAGCCAAAAACATTCAGTACTTC. The encoded protein is CASSPGTELAKNIQYF.